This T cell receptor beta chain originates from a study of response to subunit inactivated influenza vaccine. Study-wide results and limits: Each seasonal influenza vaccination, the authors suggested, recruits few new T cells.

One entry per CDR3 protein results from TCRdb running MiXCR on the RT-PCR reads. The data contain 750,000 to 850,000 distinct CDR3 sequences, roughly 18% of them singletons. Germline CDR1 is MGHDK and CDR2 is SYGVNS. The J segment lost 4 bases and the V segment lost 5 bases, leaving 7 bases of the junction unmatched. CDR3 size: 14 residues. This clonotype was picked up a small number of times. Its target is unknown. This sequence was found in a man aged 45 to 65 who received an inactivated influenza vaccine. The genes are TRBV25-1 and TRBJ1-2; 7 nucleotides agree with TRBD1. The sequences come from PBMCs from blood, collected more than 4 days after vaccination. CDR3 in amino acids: CASSNRTGLYGYTF. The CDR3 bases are TGTGCCAGCAGTAACCGGACAGGCCTCTATGGCTACACCTTC.